This TCR beta chain comes out of a study of blood T cell repertoires in COVID-19. Study summary: The United States, Italy and Spain provided the acute and convalescent COVID-19 samples.

Here immunoSEQ multiplex PCR was the method, and the copy in TCRdb shows in-frame clones only, minus some. The sample lists roughly 170,000 clones, roughly 84% occurring once. The V gene lost 5 bases and the J gene lost 4 bases, with 8 bases spanning the gap. This CDR3 is 12 amino acids long. Germline-derived CDR1 and CDR2 are LNHDA and SQIVND (reference sequence). This chain connects TRBV19 to TRBJ2-5; D not certain. The origin of this receptor is a man aged 60 to 69 who had recovered from COVID-19. Sequenced material: peripheral blood. The CDR3 loop reads CASSLQAETQYF. CDR3 in DNA: TGTGCCAGTAGTCTCCAGGCAGAGACCCAGTACTTC.